The source of this T cell receptor (beta chain) is a study of T cell responses to AZD1222 COVID-19 vaccine. Overall study findings and caveats: The donor group comprised mostly white British people and more females; the analysis possibly underestimated clonal diversity. It was only 6 or 7 AZD1222 recipients who were seropositive at baseline.

This CDR3 is built from 19 residues. V dropped 4 bases and J dropped 1; count of bases not matched to a gene: 12. Germline V gene sequence: CDR1 SGDLS, CDR2 YYNGEE. Only in-frame clones appear in the TCRdb table, and some are missing; sequencing was by immunoSEQ multiplex PCR. The table has approximately 190,000 clones, approximately 91% seen once. This clone has just one count. The antigen remains unidentified. This sequence was found in an adult in good health. The starting material was peripheral blood, obtained on day 0 of AZD1222 vaccination. The rearrangement links TRBV9 to TRBJ2-3; TRBD2 matches at 13 bases. The DNA of the CDR3 is TGTGCCAGCAGCCCCAGACTAGCGGGAGGAGGCCCTGGCACAGATACGCAGTATTTT. This codes for CASSPRLAGGGPGTDTQYF.